This TCR beta chain was identified during a study of cytomegalovirus exposure and HLA in healthy donors. Whole-study findings and limits: In a later analysis, DRB1 alleles had the most associated TCRs; HLA-C alleles the fewest.

With regard to this clone: Antigen specificity is unknown.

V gave up 10 bases and J gave up 4 bases; unmatched junction bases: 10. Germline values: CDR1 WNHNN, CDR2 SYGVQD (reference sequence). The CDR3 extends over 16 amino acids. Amplification used 60 Vbeta primers and 13 Jbeta primers. The authors' processing: Later, an analysis found around 80 million unique TCR beta chains, and 9.5 million to 11 million of these were shared. Sequenced by immunoSEQ multiplex PCR; TCRdb stores in-frame clones only, minus some. V and J calls and clone size are those listed in that table; D and trimming were worked out from the DNA. The table records 110,000 to 150,000 clones, 68% of them present only once.

The chain joins TRBV10-1 to TRBJ2-1; 13 nucleotides line up with TRBD2. This TCR came from a man between 60 and 75 years old in good health and CMV-seronegative. Sequencing was carried out using PBMCs. This CDR3 reads CATDTTSGRIYNEQFF. The CDR3, as DNA: TGCGCCACCGATACGACTAGCGGGAGGATTTACAATGAGCAGTTCTTC.